The entry below describes one TCR beta chain. What it binds is not known. The data belong to a study of monozygotic twins with inflammatory bowel disease. Notes on the study in general: Healthy twins shared more clonotypes with others than IBD patients, most markedly active ones. Support was lacking for any single strong IBD-associated signal or clonotype.

Germline CDR1 and CDR2: SGHTA and FQGNSA. This CDR3 is built from 15 residues. UMIs containing a 6-nucleotide sample barcode were added via template switching. TCRdb re-called the 5' RACE reads and catalogs CDR3 proteins one per entry, DNA excluded. This sample contains about 300,000 distinct CDR3 sequences. Sequenced sample: blood. The clonotype was recovered from a human donor with ulcerative colitis or Crohn's disease, or a healthy co-twin of an affected twin (not recorded which). The V call is TRBV7-2, the J call TRBJ2-2; TCRdb selects TRBD2, and the lack of DNA leaves this call unchecked. The CDR3: CASSQRGGRHGELFF.